The 4 T cell receptor beta chains below all came from one sample that was sequenced in a study of blood T cell repertoires in COVID-19. Using immunoSEQ multiplex PCR, the repertoire was profiled, and TCRdb retains in-frame clones only, with some absent. Of around 170,000 clones in the sample, about 86% were seen once. Source material: peripheral blood. These TCRs come from a man aged 30 to 39 with active or convalescent COVID-19.

The rearrangement joins TRBV4-3 to TRBJ1-6; 8 positions agree with TRBD1. Germline CDR1 is LGHNA and CDR2 is YSLEER. This CDR3 comprises 16 residues. Germline trimming cut 1 base from V and 6 bases from J; bases unmatched to any gene: 5. The CDR3: CASSQGRDRLNSPLHF. In nucleotides, the CDR3 is TGCGCCAGCAGCCAAGGCCGGGACAGGCTTAATTCACCCCTCCACTTT.

The genes are TRBV25-1 and TRBJ2-6, with no clear D. The V end lost 1 base, the J end lost 0 bases, and 7 bases lay between the germline ends. From germline, CDR1 is MGHDK and CDR2 SYGVNS. The CDR3 spans 16 residues. The DNA of the CDR3 is TGTGCCAGCAGTGAATCCCCCCACTCTGGGGCCAACGTCCTGACTTTC. Translated: CASSESPHSGANVLTF.

The chain links TRBV19 to TRBJ1-4, with 7 bases that match TRBD1. The germline V gene encodes CDR1 LNHDA and CDR2 SQIVND (reference sequence). The CDR3 totals 15 residues. The ends lost 3 bases at V and 3 bases at J; junction bases unmatched: 4. The CDR3 loop reads CASSIGGQPNEKLFF. The CDR3 DNA reads TGTGCCAGTAGTATCGGGGGACAGCCTAATGAAAAACTGTTTTTT.

V and J are TRBV23-1 and TRBJ1-3; the D gene is possibly TRBD1 (5 bases). TRBV23-1 is identified as an open reading frame with a role that is uncertain. The CDR3 is made up of 16 amino acids. Trimming removed 0 bases from V and 0 bases from J, with 9 bases in between. DNA for the CDR3: TGCGCCAGCAGTCAATCAGCACAGGCCTCTGGAAACACCATATATTTT. Its protein product is CASSQSAQASGNTIYF.